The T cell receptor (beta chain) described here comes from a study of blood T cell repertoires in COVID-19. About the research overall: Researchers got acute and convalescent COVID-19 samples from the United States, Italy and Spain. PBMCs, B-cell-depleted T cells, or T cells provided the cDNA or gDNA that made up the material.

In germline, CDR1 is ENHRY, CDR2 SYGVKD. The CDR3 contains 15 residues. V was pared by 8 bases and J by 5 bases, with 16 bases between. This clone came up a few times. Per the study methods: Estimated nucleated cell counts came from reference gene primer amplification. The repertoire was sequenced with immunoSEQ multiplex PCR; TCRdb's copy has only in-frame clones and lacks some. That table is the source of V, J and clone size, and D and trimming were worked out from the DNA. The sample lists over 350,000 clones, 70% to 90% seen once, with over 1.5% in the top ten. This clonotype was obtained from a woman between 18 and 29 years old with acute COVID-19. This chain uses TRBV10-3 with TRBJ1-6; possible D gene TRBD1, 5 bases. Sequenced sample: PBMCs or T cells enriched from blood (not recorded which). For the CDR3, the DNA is TGTGCCATCCTGGAGGGGCAGGATAATAATTCACCCCTCCACTTT. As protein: CAILEGQDNNSPLHF.